A single sample is the source of the 17 T cell receptor beta chains below, sequenced in a study of T cell repertoires in cytomegalovirus infection. Antigen specificity for these receptors is unknown. Each CDR3 protein is one row after TCRdb ran MiXCR on the reads. Of approximately 1,000,000 distinct CDR3 sequences listed, around 32% are singletons. The sequenced sample was cultured CD8+ T cells from PBMCs, obtained from culture after CMV antigen stimulation. The receptors stem from a human donor in good health (CMV status not recorded). Some clones in this sample may be carry-over from other donors' samples.

On this clonotype: A much larger clone lies a single base off, so this may be a read error. The V and J genes are TRBV7-2 and TRBJ2-1; tentative D call: TRBD2 (5 bases). Trimming pared 8 bases from V and 15 bases from J, leaving 11 bases between. This CDR3 spans 9 amino acids. The germline V gene encodes CDR1 SGHTA and CDR2 FQGNSA. This CDR3 is CASCSGGFF. The CDR3 DNA reads TGTGCCAGCTGCTCTGGAGGGTTCTTC.

The chain combines TRBV28 with TRBJ1-1; 7 positions match TRBD1. Trimming at V came to 5 bases and at J to 0 bases, leaving 6 bases not matched to a gene. This CDR3 has 15 residues. Germline CDR1 MDHEN, CDR2 SYDVKM. CDR3 region: CASSRRGVMNTEAFF. The CDR3 coding sequence is TGTGCCAGCAGTCGCAGGGGGGTGATGAACACTGAAGCTTTCTTT.

This clonotype has a handful of counts. V is TRBV27 and J is TRBJ2-1, with 9 bases that match TRBD2. Germline V lookup: CDR1 MNHEY, CDR2 SMNVEV (reference sequence). V dropped 1 base and J dropped 8; count of bases not matched to a gene: 15. This CDR3 region has 18 residues. The CDR3 region is CASSLWRSGGGGADEQFF. The CDR3 DNA sequence: TGTGCCAGCAGTTTATGGAGAAGCGGCGGCGGGGGGGCAGATGAGCAGTTCTTC.

Comments on this clonotype: A junction end diverges from the germline sequence, so it may reflect a read error. Here the CDR3 reads CVSSLDRSTETQYF. The CDR3 DNA is TGTGTCAGCAGCTTAGACCGCAGTACAGAGACCCAGTACTTC. The chain has TRBV7-6 and TRBJ2-5; D is uncertain. The CDR3 runs 14 residues. CDR1 and CDR2 from the germline V gene are SGHVS and FNYEAQ.

In its sample, this clonotype was seen a few times. The rearrangement links TRBV27 to TRBJ1-6, with no clear D. The CDR3 has 14 amino acids. V lost 0 bases and J 10 bases, leaving 10 bases between the germline ends. The germline gives CDR1 MNHEY, CDR2 SMNVEV (reference sequence). CDR3 protein: CASSLSAGRSPLHF. In DNA, the CDR3 is TGTGCCAGCAGTTTATCGGCAGGCCGATCACCCCTCCACTTT.

This clonotype was seen a few times. The chain recombines TRBV4-2 with TRBJ2-1; maybe TRBD2 (5 bases). The CDR3 sequence is 17 residues long. Trimming cost V 2 bases and J 0 bases, with 14 bases left between them. Germline loops: CDR1 LGHNA, CDR2 YNFKEQ. CDR3 region: CASSQIPSRGSYNEQFF. As DNA, the CDR3 is TGTGCCAGCAGCCAAATACCTAGCCGAGGCTCCTACAATGAGCAGTTCTTC.

The chain uses TRBV6-5 and TRBJ2-2; possibly TRBD1 for D (6 bases). Between the trimmed V and J ends, which lost 0 bases and 0 bases, there was a span of 8 bases. This CDR3 spans 16 amino acids. CDR1 is MNHEY, CDR2 SVGAGI, per germline. The CDR3: CASSYSGTTNTGELFF. The CDR3 coding sequence is TGTGCCAGCAGTTACTCAGGGACAACGAACACCGGGGAGCTGTTTTTT.

The chain uses TRBV5-3 and TRBJ2-4, with a tentative D call TRBD1 (6 bases). TRBV5-3 is annotated as an ORF whose role is uncertain. This CDR3 has 13 amino acids. V was clipped by 3 bases and J by 9 bases, with 13 bases between them. CDR3 bases: TGTGCCAGAAGCTCCGGACAGCGAGGCATTCAGTACTTC. This sequence encodes CARSSGQRGIQYF.

CDR3 loop: CASSEFGAGAALEQKTQYF. In nucleotides, the CDR3 is TGTGCCAGCAGTGAATTTGGGGCAGGGGCCGCTTTGGAACAAAAGACCCAGTACTTC. The V call is TRBV6-1, the J call TRBJ2-5, with D maybe TRBD1 (6 bases). V gave up 2 bases and J gave up 6 bases, with 28 bases separating them. CDR3 size: 19 residues. Germline CDR1 and CDR2: MNHNS and SASEGT.

This clonotype showed up many times. The chain combines TRBV7-2 with TRBJ2-3, with TRBD1 as a possible D gene (6 bases). The V end lost 7 bases, the J end lost 5 bases, and 10 bases lay between the germline ends. The CDR3 totals 12 residues. Germline-derived CDR1 and CDR2 are SGHTA and FQGNSA. CDR3 in DNA: TGTGCCAGCAATTCAGGGGAAGATACGCAGTATTTT. Its protein is CASNSGEDTQYF.

The chain joins TRBV6-6 to TRBJ1-2; D perhaps matches TRBD1 (5 bases). Germline values: CDR1 MNHNY, CDR2 SVGAGI (reference sequence). The CDR3 covers 16 residues. Trimming pared 0 bases from V and 6 bases from J, leaving 17 bases between. Here the CDR3 reads CASSYSRVPFGDGYTF. The CDR3 DNA sequence: TGTGCCAGCAGTTACTCCAGGGTACCGTTTGGAGATGGCTACACCTTC.

The J gene is TRBJ2-3, the V gene TRBV5-4; 7 nucleotides agree with TRBD2. CDR1 is SGHNT and CDR2 is YYREEE in the germline V gene (reference sequence). This CDR3 is 17 amino acids long. J lost 1 base, V lost 0 bases, and 8 bases had no gene match. This chain's CDR3 is CASSLVMEAGRTDTQYF. Written as DNA, the CDR3 is TGTGCCAGCAGCTTGGTGATGGAAGCGGGGCGCACAGATACGCAGTATTTT.

This clonotype has only one observation. The chain combines TRBV24-1 with TRBJ2-1, with 8 positions matching TRBD1. CDR3 size: 14 residues. Germline V gene lookup returns CDR1 KGHDR and CDR2 SFDVKD. V was clipped by 3 bases and J by 8 bases; unmatched bases: 5. For the CDR3, the DNA is TGTGCCACCAGTGATACAGGGGGGCTCGATGAGCAGTTCTTC. The encoded protein is CATSDTGGLDEQFF.

The chain couples TRBV12-3 or TRBV12-4 to TRBJ1-1, with D perhaps matching TRBD1 (6 bases). The CDR3 totals 15 residues. Trimming removed 3 bases at V and 3 bases at J, with 14 bases between. The CDR3 region has the DNA TGTGCCAGCAGTTTCCAGGGGCGGAATTACACTGAAGCTTTCTTT. This codes for CASSFQGRNYTEAFF.

This rearrangement joins TRBV12-5 to TRBJ2-6; the match to TRBD1 covers 9 bases. CDR3 length: 18 residues. J was trimmed by 1 base and V by 3 bases; bases with no gene match: 7. Germline CDR1 is LGHNT and CDR2 is FRNRAP. The CDR3 bases are TGTGCTAGTGGTTTCGGACAGGGGACCTCTTCTGGGGCCAACGTCCTGACTTTC. Translation gives CASGFGQGTSSGANVLTF. Based on the CDR3 plus reference TRBV12-5 and TRBJ2-6, the full variable domain is DARVTQTPRHKVTEMGQEVTMRCQPILGHNTVFWYRQTMMQGLELLAYFRNRAPLDDSGMPKDRFSAEMPDATLATLKIQPSEPRDSAVYFCASGFGQGTSSGANVLTFGAGSRLTVL.

CDR3 region: CASSSHPAFYGYTF. The CDR3 DNA follows: TGTGCCAGCAGTTCCCACCCTGCTTTCTATGGCTACACCTTC. V gene TRBV27 combines with J gene TRBJ1-2; unclear D gene. Germline values: CDR1 MNHEY, CDR2 SMNVEV (reference sequence). The CDR3 runs 14 residues. V dropped 4 bases and J dropped 4 bases, with 13 bases sitting between them.

This clonotype was counted ten times or more. The CDR3 protein is CASSLERLGPYNEQFF. The CDR3 nucleotides read TGTGCCAGCAGCTTAGAAAGACTAGGACCCTACAATGAGCAGTTCTTC. The rearrangement uses TRBV7-9 and TRBJ2-1; a possible D gene is TRBD2 (6 bases). The CDR3 spans 16 residues. V lost 1 base to trimming and J lost 2 bases, with 12 bases between them. CDR1 SEHNR and CDR2 FQNEAQ come from the germline V gene (reference sequence).